This T cell receptor beta chain was profiled in a study of control samples from healthy donors and cancer patients. CDR1 is MNHEY, CDR2 SVGEGT, per germline. Trimming cost V 4 bases and J 5 bases, with 17 bases left between them. This CDR3 comprises 15 residues. Method: immunoSEQ multiplex PCR; TCRdb's copy keeps in-frame clones and lacks some. The data hold roughly 80,000 clones, with 70% to 90% observed a single time. The sample was PBMCs. This receptor was obtained from a woman aged 60-75 years with head and neck cancer. This rearrangement joins TRBV6-2 or TRBV6-3 to TRBJ2-5; a weak D match, TRBD2 (5 bases). The CDR3 sequence is CASSSESGSFETQYF. CDR3 bases: TGTGCCAGCAGTTCTGAGAGCGGTTCCTTTGAGACCCAGTACTTC.